The 18 T cell receptor beta chains below were found in one sample sequenced in a study of vaccination effects on CD4 cells after COVID-19. Sequencing in the ViraFEST assay came after antigen-specific CD4+ T cells had been expanded with viral peptide pools, which were used to stimulate PBMC. Investigators separated out CD4+ T cells once around 10 days of culture had passed. Participants got two doses of BNT162b2 or mRNA-1273 vaccine. Their antigens remain unidentified. Clones were read by immunoSEQ multiplex PCR, and TCRdb kept only the in-frame ones, dropping some. The sample consists of fewer than 20,000 clones, 60% to 85% of them appearing once. The starting material was CD4+ T cells from PBMCs cultured with HCoV-NL63 spike peptides, obtained after COVID-19 vaccination. The receptors originated from a human donor who received a COVID-19 vaccine.

V gene TRBV10-3 combines with J gene TRBJ2-7; D is unclear. The CDR3 runs 13 residues. Germline values: CDR1 ENHRY, CDR2 SYGVKD. Trimming took 1 base from V and 0 from J, leaving 4 bases between them. CDR3 sequence reads: CAISEFSSYEQYF. The DNA of the CDR3 is TGTGCCATCAGTGAGTTCTCCTCCTACGAGCAGTACTTC.

This clone occurred a few times. This rearrangement joins TRBV20-1 to TRBJ1-2; D unresolved. In germline, CDR1 is DFQATT, CDR2 SNEGSKA (reference sequence). The CDR3 runs 14 residues. The V end was cut by 3 bases, the J end by 0 bases, with 11 bases between. This CDR3 reads CSASRTYANYGYTF. The CDR3 coding sequence is TGCAGTGCTAGTCGGACGTATGCTAACTATGGCTACACCTTC.

This clone was detected only a few times. The rearrangement joins TRBV2 to TRBJ2-7, with a possible D match to TRBD2 (6 bases). The CDR3 has 16 amino acids. Per germline, CDR1 SNHLY and CDR2 FYNNEI. Trimming took 0 bases from V and 0 from J, leaving 12 bases between them. DNA for the CDR3: TGTGCCAGCAGTGAAGCTGGGATAGCGGTCTCCTACGAGCAGTACTTC. Amino acids: CASSEAGIAVSYEQYF.

This clone was seen a handful of times. This chain links TRBV27 with TRBJ1-6; D is undetermined. The CDR3 runs 16 residues. Trimming pared 4 bases from V and 9 bases from J, leaving 19 bases between. Germline V gene data show CDR1 as MNHEY and CDR2 as SMNVEV (reference sequence). CDR3 residues: CASSSPAGNLGSPLHF. CDR3 bases: TGTGCCAGCAGTTCCCCAGCGGGGAATTTGGGTTCACCCCTCCACTTT.

V usage is TRBV7-8 and J usage is TRBJ1-5; D is perhaps TRBD1 (6 bases). CDR1 is SGHVS, CDR2 FQNEAQ, per germline. V gave up 1 base and J gave up 0 bases, with 10 bases separating them. This CDR3 is 16 amino acids long. The CDR3, as DNA: TGTGCCAGCAGCTTAGGACAGGCGAATAGCAATCAGCCCCAGCATTTT. Protein sequence: CASSLGQANSNQPQHF. The full variable domain, completed using reference TRBV7-8 and TRBJ1-5, is GAGVSQSPRYKVAKRGQDVALRCDPISGHVSLFWYQQALGQGPEFLTYFQNEAQLDKSGLPSDRFFAERPEGSVSTLKIQRTQQEDSAVYLCASSLGQANSNQPQHFGDGTRLSIL.

On this clone: One junction end disagrees with the germline gene, perhaps due to a read error. The J gene is TRBJ1-5, the V gene TRBV7-7; D call uncertain. CDR1 and CDR2 from the germline V gene are SSHAT and FNYEAQ (reference sequence). The CDR3 runs 17 residues. CDR3 amino acids: CASSLGLTVFSNQPQHF. For the CDR3, the DNA is TGTGCTAGCAGCTTAGGTTTAACAGTTTTTAGCAATCAGCCCCAGCATTTT.

The chain links TRBV6-5 to TRBJ2-7; 7 bases agree with TRBD1. CDR1 and CDR2 (germline): MNHEY, SVGAGI. Trimming removed 6 bases from V and 9 bases from J; junction bases left unmatched: 5. The CDR3 covers 11 residues. The DNA for the CDR3 is TGTGCCAGCAGGGCAGACAGGGCGCAGTACTTC. Translation: CASRADRAQYF.

V is TRBV19 and J is TRBJ2-2; 8 nucleotides line up with TRBD1. The CDR3 consists of 16 residues. Per germline, CDR1 LNHDA and CDR2 SQIVND (reference sequence). The junction had 7 bases not matched to a gene; V was cut back by 7 bases and J by 0 bases. The CDR3 sequence: CASTLRTGSNTGELFF. The CDR3 bases are TGTGCCAGTACCCTTCGGACAGGGTCGAACACCGGGGAGCTGTTTTTT. Full variable domain (outside the CDR3, taken from reference TRBV19 and TRBJ2-2): DGGITQSPKYLFRKEGQNVTLSCEQNLNHDAMYWYRQDPGQGLRLIYYSQIVNDFQKGDIAEGYSVSREKKESFPLTVTSAQKNPTAFYLCASTLRTGSNTGELFFGEGSRLTVL.

The V and J genes are TRBV4-3 and TRBJ1-4, with D unresolved. Trimming took 0 bases from V and 8 from J, leaving 16 bases between them. Germline values: CDR1 LGHNA, CDR2 YSLEER. The CDR3 has 16 residues. DNA of the CDR3: TGCGCCAGCAGCCAAGATACAGTCCGAGGGTTGGAAAAACTGTTTTTT. Translating it yields CASSQDTVRGLEKLFF.

The V and J genes are TRBV6-5 and TRBJ1-1; D is possibly TRBD1 (6 bases). V was pared by 7 bases and J by 4 bases, with 10 bases between. From germline, CDR1 is MNHEY and CDR2 SVGAGI. The CDR3 is 12 residues long. The CDR3 loop is CASKGGFTEAFF. The CDR3 DNA reads TGTGCCAGCAAGGGGGGCTTCACTGAAGCTTTCTTT.

The J gene is TRBJ1-3, the V gene TRBV28, with D uncertain. This CDR3 is 15 amino acids long. Germline V lookup: CDR1 MDHEN, CDR2 SYDVKM. V was shortened by 6 bases and J by 1 base, with 13 bases between the two germline ends. CDR3 sequence: CASSPGSGSGNTIYF. DNA for the CDR3: TGTGCCAGCAGCCCCGGCTCGGGATCTGGAAACACCATATATTTT.

A few counts support this clone. The chain recombines TRBV28 with TRBJ2-3; D gene unclear. Between the trimmed V and J ends, which lost 7 bases and 6 bases, there was a span of 20 bases. CDR1 and CDR2 (germline): MDHEN, SYDVKM. There are 15 residues in the CDR3. Here the CDR3 DNA reads TGTGCCAGCACCCCCTTCGTGGGTGGGCGGGATACGCAGTATTTT. This codes for CASTPFVGGRDTQYF.

The chain links TRBV5-1 to TRBJ1-3; maybe TRBD1 (6 bases). Germline CDR1 and CDR2: SGHRS and YFSETQ. This CDR3 has 16 residues. V was cut by 0 bases and J by 0 bases, with 10 bases left in between. CDR3 sequence reads: CASSLGYRASGNTIYF. The CDR3 coding sequence is TGCGCCAGCAGCTTGGGTTACAGGGCCTCTGGAAACACCATATATTTT.

The CDR3 protein is CASSLGGLARNTQYF. The CDR3 DNA is TGTGCCAGCAGCTTGGGTGGTCTAGCGAGGAATACGCAGTATTTT. V and J are TRBV5-4 and TRBJ2-3, with a tentative D call TRBD2 (6 bases). V was trimmed by 0 bases and J by 7 bases, leaving 15 bases between them. The CDR3 has 15 amino acids. CDR1 SGHNT and CDR2 YYREEE come from the germline V gene (reference sequence).

V gene TRBV7-8 combines with J gene TRBJ2-1; D unresolved. This CDR3 region has 13 residues. From germline, CDR1 is SGHVS and CDR2 FQNEAQ. Trimming left V 5 bases short and J 5 bases short, with 10 bases between. The CDR3 region has the DNA TGTGCCAGCAGCGTTGGACCAGACAATGAGCAGTTCTTC. As protein: CASSVGPDNEQFF.

The gene calls are TRBV12-5 and TRBJ2-1; D might be TRBD1 (6 bases). Trimming removed 6 bases from V and 5 bases from J, with 14 bases in between. Germline CDR1 is LGHNT and CDR2 is FRNRAP. CDR3 length equals 14 residues. Here the CDR3 DNA reads TGTGCTAGTGGGCCCAGGGGAAAGAACAATGAGCAGTTCTTC. It encodes CASGPRGKNNEQFF.

The V gene is TRBV14, the J gene TRBJ1-1, with TRBD1 matching over 7 bases. V gave up 6 bases and J gave up 1 base; unmatched junction bases: 2. Germline V gene sequence: CDR1 SGHDN, CDR2 FVKESK. This CDR3 contains 13 residues. For the CDR3, the DNA is TGTGCCAGCAGTTACAGGGGGAACACTGAAGCTTTCTTT. It yields the protein CASSYRGNTEAFF.

This clone has only a few counts. V gene TRBV6-5 combines with J gene TRBJ1-5; tentative D call: TRBD1 (5 bases). This CDR3 has 13 amino acids. V was pared by 6 bases and J by 7 bases, with 13 bases between. Germline values: CDR1 MNHEY, CDR2 SVGAGI. This CDR3 reads CASRGDVPQPQHF. The CDR3 region has the DNA TGTGCCAGCAGAGGGGACGTTCCCCAGCCCCAGCATTTT.